Below, one T cell receptor (beta chain) is given with its context. The antigen is undetermined. The source of the sample is a study of graft-versus-host responses after intestinal transplantation. This CDR3 region has 18 residues. With 1 base clipped from V and 4 bases from J, the junction kept 14 bases outside the gene matches. Germline V lookup: CDR1 SGHVS, CDR2 FQNEAQ. TCRdb keeps only in-frame clones here, not all; method: immunoSEQ multiplex PCR. The sample contains roughly 120,000 clones, over 75% of which appear only once. General study points: GvH clones surfaced in recipient marrow, some emerging earlier in ileum or blood.

The V call is TRBV7-8, the J call TRBJ2-5, with 8 positions matching TRBD1. The specimen was unstimulated CD4+ T cells sorted from spleen or lymph node cells, collected before intestinal transplant. The clonotype comes from a human donor who received an intestinal transplant. CDR3 sequence reads: CASSLVPFRGQGRETQYF. In nucleotides, the CDR3 is TGTGCCAGCAGCTTAGTTCCGTTCCGCGGACAGGGTCGAGAGACCCAGTACTTC.